Below, 21 T cell receptor beta chains from the same sample are listed, as sequenced in a study of T cell responses to AZD1222 COVID-19 vaccine. Here immunoSEQ multiplex PCR was the method, and the copy in TCRdb shows in-frame clones only, minus some. The table shows nearly 110,000 clones, with roughly 90% occurring only once. The sequences come from peripheral blood, collected on day 0 of AZD1222 vaccination. The receptors here all came from an adult in good health.

This clone was seen at least ten times. The chain links TRBV6-5 to TRBJ1-1; no clear D gene. Germline CDR1 is MNHEY and CDR2 is SVGAGI. CDR3 length: 13 residues. V lost 3 bases to trimming and J lost 3 bases, with 8 bases between them. The CDR3 bases are TGTGCCAGCAGTTATTTTCGGGACACTGAAGCTTTCTTT. Translating gives CASSYFRDTEAFF.

The chain is built from TRBV18 and TRBJ2-7; D gene uncertain. Per the germline V gene, CDR1 is KGHSH and CDR2 is LQKENI. V was pared by 6 bases and J by 7 bases, with 10 bases between. The CDR3 is 11 residues long. The CDR3 here is CASSAEGEQYF. The CDR3 DNA is TGTGCCAGCTCCGCTGAAGGGGAGCAGTACTTC. The whole variable domain, filled in from reference TRBV18 and TRBJ2-7, reads NAGVMQNPRHLVRRRGQEARLRCSPMKGHSHVYWYRQLPEEGLKFMVYLQKENIIDESGMPKERFSAEFPKEGPSILRIQQVVRGDSAAYFCASSAEGEQYFGPGTRLTVT.

The chain carries TRBV19 and TRBJ2-5; D call uncertain. Germline assignment: CDR1 LNHDA and CDR2 SQIVND (reference sequence). Trimming took 1 base from V and 3 from J, leaving 6 bases between them. CDR3 length equals 13 residues. The CDR3: CASSIGREETQYF. In nucleotides, the CDR3 is TGTGCCAGTAGTATAGGCAGAGAAGAGACCCAGTACTTC. The full variable domain, rest sourced from reference TRBV19 and TRBJ2-5, is DGGITQSPKYLFRKEGQNVTLSCEQNLNHDAMYWYRQDPGQGLRLIYYSQIVNDFQKGDIAEGYSVSREKKESFPLTVTSAQKNPTAFYLCASSIGREETQYFGPGTRLLVL.

The gene calls are TRBV15 and TRBJ2-2; D is unresolved. This CDR3 has 16 residues. V dropped 0 bases and J dropped 5 bases, with 13 bases sitting between them. The V gene's germline CDR1 is LNHNV and CDR2 YYDKDF (reference sequence). This CDR3 reads CATSRERVSGTGELFF. The CDR3 DNA sequence: TGTGCCACCAGCAGAGAAAGGGTTAGTGGTACCGGGGAGCTGTTTTTT.

This chain joins TRBV6-5 and TRBJ1-1; the D is unclear. Deletions cut 8 bases from V and 5 bases from J, with 18 bases between. The germline gives CDR1 MNHEY, CDR2 SVGAGI. The CDR3 has 14 residues. CDR3 in amino acids: CASSWVGSKTEAFF. In nucleotides, the CDR3 is TGTGCCAGCTCATGGGTCGGCTCGAAGACTGAAGCTTTCTTT.

The rearrangement links TRBV28 to TRBJ2-2; TRBD1 is a possible D gene (7 bases). The CDR3 is made up of 16 amino acids. V was trimmed by 2 bases and J by 1 base, leaving 11 bases between them. Germline CDR1 is MDHEN and CDR2 is SYDVKM. The CDR3 bases are TGTGCCAGCAGTTTAACAGGGGAGGTGAACACCGGGGAGCTGTTTTTT. The encoded protein is CASSLTGEVNTGELFF.

The chain employs TRBV7-9 and TRBJ1-4; D unclear. This CDR3 comprises 15 residues. Germline loops: CDR1 SEHNR, CDR2 FQNEAQ (reference sequence). V was trimmed by 5 bases and J by 7 bases, leaving 17 bases between them. CDR3 nucleotides: TGTGCCAGCAGCCTGAGCCTGGGCTCGTCTGAAAAACTGTTTTTT. Translated, it gives CASSLSLGSSEKLFF.

Here the CDR3 DNA reads TGTGCCAGCAGCCAAGAGGGGGGGGACAGAGGCTACAATGAGCAGTTCTTC. Amino acids: CASSQEGGDRGYNEQFF. This sequence joins TRBV14 and TRBJ2-1; the D call may be TRBD1 or TRBD2 (7 bases each). Per germline, CDR1 SGHDN and CDR2 FVKESK. CDR3 length: 17 residues. V lost 0 bases to trimming and J lost 3 bases, with 15 bases between them.

The chain links TRBV14 to TRBJ2-1; TRBD2 agrees at 9 bases. The germline V gene encodes CDR1 SGHDN and CDR2 FVKESK. V was clipped by 2 bases and J by 7 bases; unmatched bases: 6. The CDR3 totals 15 residues. CDR3 in DNA: TGTGCCAGCAGCCAATCCTCTAGCGGGGATAATGAGCAGTTCTTC. It codes for CASSQSSSGDNEQFF. Drawing the rest from reference TRBV14 and TRBJ2-1, the complete variable domain is EAGVTQFPSHSVIEKGQTVTLRCDPISGHDNLYWYRRVMGKEIKFLLHFVKESKQDESGMPNNRFLAERTGGTYSTLKVQPAELEDSGVYFCASSQSSSGDNEQFFGPGTRLTVL.

V usage is TRBV5-5 and J usage is TRBJ1-2, with D tentatively TRBD1 (5 bases). The CDR3 loop spans 15 amino acids. V lost 1 base and J lost 0, with 10 bases in between. Per germline, CDR1 SGHKS and CDR2 YYEKEE (reference sequence). As DNA, the CDR3 is TGTGCCAGCAGCTTGACGGGGCAGGCTAACTATGGCTACACCTTC. It is translated as CASSLTGQANYGYTF.

V and J are TRBV6-2 or TRBV6-3 and TRBJ1-1; TRBD1 might be the D (6 bases). Per the germline V gene, CDR1 is MNHEY and CDR2 is SVGEGT. This CDR3 spans 14 amino acids. V was clipped by 5 bases and J by 1 base, with 11 bases between them. CDR3 in DNA: TGTGCCAGCAGTCCCTGGACAGCGAACACTGAAGCTTTCTTT. This encodes CASSPWTANTEAFF.

The count of this clone is one. The chain joins TRBV6-5 to TRBJ2-3; D unresolved. The CDR3 contains 15 residues. V was shortened by 1 base and J by 2 bases, with 10 bases between the two germline ends. The V gene's germline CDR1 is MNHEY and CDR2 SVGAGI. CDR3 protein: CASSYYLGNTDTQYF. CDR3 in DNA: TGTGCCAGCAGTTACTATTTGGGAAACACAGATACGCAGTATTTT.

The V call is TRBV9, the J call TRBJ2-1; 10 bases fit TRBD2. The length of the CDR3 is 20 residues. The germline CDR1 and CDR2 sequences are SGDLS and YYNGEE. The ends lost 0 bases at V and 0 bases at J; junction bases unmatched: 12. For the CDR3, the DNA is TGTGCCAGCAGCGTAGCATCCGGAACTAGCGGGATTAGCTCCTACAATGAGCAGTTCTTC. The encoded protein is CASSVASGTSGISSYNEQFF.

V is TRBV6-4 and J is TRBJ2-7, with 11 bases identical to TRBD2. V was pared by 5 bases and J by 5 bases, with 11 bases of the junction left unmatched. This CDR3 has 16 amino acids. The germline CDR1 and CDR2 sequences are MRHNA and SNTAGT. The CDR3, as DNA: TGTGCCAGCAGTCCCGGGGTAGCGGGAGGGGTCGACGAGCAGTACTTC. Translated: CASSPGVAGGVDEQYF.

V usage is TRBV24-1 and J usage is TRBJ1-5, with unresolved D. The CDR3 contains 13 residues. Germline CDR1 is KGHDR and CDR2 is SFDVKD. V lost 5 bases and J lost 6, with 10 bases in between. CDR3 residues: CATSAGPAQPQHF. CDR3 nucleotides: TGTGCCACCAGTGCAGGACCCGCTCAGCCCCAGCATTTT.

The chain combines TRBV5-1 with TRBJ1-6; tentative D call: TRBD1 (6 bases). Between the trimmed V and J ends, which lost 1 base and 6 bases, there was a span of 11 bases. Germline V gene data show CDR1 as SGHRS and CDR2 as YFSETQ. The CDR3 extends over 15 amino acids. The CDR3 DNA sequence: TGCGCCAGCAGCTTGTTGGGGGCGCGTAATTCACCCCTCCACTTT. Translated: CASSLLGARNSPLHF.

This chain joins TRBV18 and TRBJ1-1; 7 nucleotides agree with TRBD1. This CDR3 comprises 13 residues. V was clipped by 3 bases and J by 8 bases; unmatched bases: 6. The germline V gene has CDR1 KGHSH and CDR2 LQKENI. CDR3 protein: CASSPASDREAFF. In DNA form, the CDR3 reads TGTGCCAGCTCACCGGCCTCGGACAGGGAAGCTTTCTTT.

The J gene is TRBJ2-1, the V gene TRBV2; 8 bases agree with TRBD1. J gave up 2 bases and V 9 bases, and 9 bases lay outside the gene matches. The CDR3 is 15 residues long. From germline, CDR1 is SNHLY and CDR2 FYNNEI. CDR3 nucleotide sequence: TGTGCCAGTCGGGCCGTGGACAGGGCCTACAATGAGCAGTTCTTC. Its protein is CASRAVDRAYNEQFF.

V gene TRBV11-1 combines with J gene TRBJ2-7; D is possibly TRBD2 (5 bases). The CDR3 totals 14 residues. In germline, CDR1 is SGHAT, CDR2 FQDESV (reference sequence). V was shortened by 5 bases and J by 4 bases, with 15 bases between the two germline ends. CDR3 DNA: TGTGCCAGCAGCCCCCCAGGACTCCAATACGAGCAGTACTTC. It is translated as CASSPPGLQYEQYF.

The CDR3 spells CASSPTSGNMVAQFF. In nucleotides, the CDR3 is TGTGCCAGCAGCCCGACTAGCGGGAACATGGTGGCGCAGTTCTTC. The rearrangement links TRBV3-1 (or the pseudogene TRBV3-2) to TRBJ2-1; 11 bases are shared with TRBD2. V shed 4 bases, J shed 12 bases, and the junction held 11 bases outside the gene matches. Germline V gene data show CDR1 as LGHDT and CDR2 as YNNKEL (reference sequence). This CDR3 comprises 15 residues.

The chain links TRBV29-1 to TRBJ1-2, with D possibly being TRBD1 (6 bases). The CDR3 has 13 residues. The V gene's germline CDR1 is SQVTM and CDR2 ANQGSEA. Trimming took 3 bases from V and 4 from J, leaving 12 bases between them. The CDR3 loop is CSVEPGVIYGYTF. Here the CDR3 DNA reads TGCAGCGTTGAGCCAGGGGTCATCTATGGCTACACCTTC.